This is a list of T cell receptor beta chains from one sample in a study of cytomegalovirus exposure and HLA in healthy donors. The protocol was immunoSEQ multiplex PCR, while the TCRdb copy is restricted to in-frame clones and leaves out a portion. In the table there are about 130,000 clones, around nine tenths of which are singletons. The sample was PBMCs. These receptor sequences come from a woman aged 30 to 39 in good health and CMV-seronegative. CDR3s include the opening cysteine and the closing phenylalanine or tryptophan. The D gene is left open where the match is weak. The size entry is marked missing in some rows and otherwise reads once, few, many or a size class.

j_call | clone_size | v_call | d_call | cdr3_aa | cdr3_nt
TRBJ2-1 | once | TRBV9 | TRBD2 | CASSVAPGLAGDNEQFF | TGTGCCAGCAGCGTTGCTCCGGGACTAGCGGGAGACAATGAGCAGTTCTTC
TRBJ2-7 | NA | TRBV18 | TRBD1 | CASSPGTGSNEQYF | TGTGCCAGCTCACCCGGGACAGGGAGCAACGAGCAGTACTTC
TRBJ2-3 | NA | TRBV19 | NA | CASSKLRGSSLNTQYF | TGTGCCAGTAGTAAACTCAGGGGCTCTTCCCTAAATACGCAGTATTTT
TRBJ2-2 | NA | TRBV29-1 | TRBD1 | CSVRTGTGELFF | TGCAGCGTACGGACAGGGACGGGGGAGCTGTTTTTT
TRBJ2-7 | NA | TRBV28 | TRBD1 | CATRGQGHSYEQYF | TGTGCCACGCGCGGACAGGGACATTCCTACGAGCAGTACTTC
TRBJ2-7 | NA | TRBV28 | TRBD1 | CASSLPLQGAPETGQYF | TGTGCCAGCAGTTTACCTCTTCAGGGGGCCCCAGAGACTGGGCAGTACTTC
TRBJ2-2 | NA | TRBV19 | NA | CASSNQNTGELFF | TGTGCCAGTAGTAATCAGAACACCGGGGAGCTGTTTTTT
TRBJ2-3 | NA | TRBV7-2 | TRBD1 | CASTARQGYRWQYF | TGTGCCAGCACCGCCCGACAGGGTTACAGATGGCAGTATTTT
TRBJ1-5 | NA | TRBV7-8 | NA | CASSGGSGEYQPQHF | TGTGCCAGCAGCGGCGGTTCGGGAGAGTATCAGCCCCAGCATTTT
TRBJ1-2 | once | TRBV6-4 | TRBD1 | CASSDRDRGGYTF | TGTGCCAGCAGTGACCGGGACAGGGGTGGCTACACCTTC
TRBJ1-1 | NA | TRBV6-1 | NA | CASRETEAFF | TGTGCCAGCCGCGAAACTGAAGCTTTCTTT
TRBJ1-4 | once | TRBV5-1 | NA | CASSYERARGVLEKLFF | TGCGCCAGCAGCTACGAGCGTGCCAGGGGTGTCTTGGAAAAACTGTTTTTT
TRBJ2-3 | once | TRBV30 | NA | CAWSVSDYPTDTQYF | TGTGCCTGGAGTGTATCCGACTATCCCACAGATACGCAGTATTTT
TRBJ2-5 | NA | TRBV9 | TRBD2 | CASSSGGLKETQYF | TGTGCCAGCAGCAGCGGGGGACTAAAAGAGACCCAGTACTTC
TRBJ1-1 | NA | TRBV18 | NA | CASSPSAGGNTEAFF | TGTGCCAGCTCACCCTCGGCGGGGGGTAACACTGAAGCTTTCTTT
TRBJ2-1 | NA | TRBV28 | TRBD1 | CASTPRDRAYNEQFF | TGTGCCAGCACCCCCCGGGACAGGGCCTACAATGAGCAGTTCTTC
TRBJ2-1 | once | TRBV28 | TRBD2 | CASSPPRAGGYEQFF | TGTGCCAGCAGTCCGCCGAGGGCGGGAGGGTATGAGCAGTTCTTC
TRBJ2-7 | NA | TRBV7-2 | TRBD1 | CASSLGQGESEQYF | TGTGCCAGCAGCCTCGGACAGGGGGAAAGCGAGCAGTACTTC
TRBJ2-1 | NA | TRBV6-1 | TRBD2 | CASSESAGASVNEQFF | TGTGCCAGCAGTGAATCAGCGGGAGCTTCGGTTAATGAGCAGTTCTTC
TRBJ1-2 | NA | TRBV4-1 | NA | CASSPGGYGYTF | TGCGCCTCTAGCCCGGGGGGCTATGGCTACACCTTC
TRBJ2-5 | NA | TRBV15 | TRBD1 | CATSSTGGQETQYF | TGTGCCACCAGCTCGACAGGGGGCCAAGAGACCCAGTACTTC
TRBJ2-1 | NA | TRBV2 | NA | CASSEGRGEQFF | TGTGCCAGCAGTGAGGGGAGAGGTGAGCAGTTCTTC
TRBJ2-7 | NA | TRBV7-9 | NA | CASSLPSLSYEQYF | TGTGCCAGCAGCTTACCCTCCCTTTCCTACGAGCAGTACTTC
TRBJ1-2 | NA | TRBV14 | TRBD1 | CASSPSLQGFGYFGYTF | TGTGCCAGCAGCCCCAGCCTACAGGGGTTCGGTTACTTTGGCTACACCTTC
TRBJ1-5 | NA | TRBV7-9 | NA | CASTGSQVNQPQHF | TGTGCCAGCACCGGAAGTCAGGTCAATCAGCCCCAGCATTTT
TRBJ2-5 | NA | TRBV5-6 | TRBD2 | CASSLPPAGGRETQYF | TGTGCCAGCAGCTTGCCCCCAGCGGGGGGGCGGGAGACCCAGTACTTC
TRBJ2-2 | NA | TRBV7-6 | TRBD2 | CASSPTGGGPNTGELFF | TGTGCCAGCAGCCCCACGGGCGGGGGGCCCAACACCGGGGAGCTGTTTTTT
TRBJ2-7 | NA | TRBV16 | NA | CASSQSGTRDEQYF | TGTGCCAGCAGCCAATCCGGGACACGGGACGAGCAGTACTTC
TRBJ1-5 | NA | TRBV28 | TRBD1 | CARGQGNLNQPQHF | TGTGCCAGAGGACAGGGCAACCTCAATCAGCCCCAGCATTTT
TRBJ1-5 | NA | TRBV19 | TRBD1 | CASSRDRGFDQPQHF | TGTGCCAGTAGCCGCGACAGGGGTTTCGATCAGCCCCAGCATTTT
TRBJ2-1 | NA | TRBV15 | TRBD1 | CATSRRQGNEQFF | TGTGCCACCAGCAGGAGACAGGGCAATGAGCAGTTCTTC
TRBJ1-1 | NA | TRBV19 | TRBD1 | CASRTGWDTEAFF | TGTGCCAGTCGGACAGGGTGGGACACTGAAGCTTTCTTT
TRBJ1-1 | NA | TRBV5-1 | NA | CASSLGTTQNTEAFF | TGCGCCAGCAGCCTGGGGACAACTCAGAACACTGAAGCTTTCTTT
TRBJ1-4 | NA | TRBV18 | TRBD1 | CASSPEQGAVEKLFF | TGTGCCAGCTCACCCGAACAGGGGGCAGTTGAAAAACTGTTTTTT
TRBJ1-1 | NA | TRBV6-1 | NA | CASRVQRGTEAFF | TGTGCCAGCAGGGTCCAACGAGGGACTGAAGCTTTCTTT
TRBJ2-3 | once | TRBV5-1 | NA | CASSLGRWAGRSTDTQYF | TGCGCCAGCAGCTTGGGGAGGTGGGCGGGGAGAAGTACAGATACGCAGTATTTT
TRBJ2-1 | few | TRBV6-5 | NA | CASSYSRAYNEQFF | TGTGCCAGCAGTTACTCGAGGGCGTACAATGAGCAGTTCTTC
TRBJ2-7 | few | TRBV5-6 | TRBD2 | CASSLAPSGGISYEQYF | TGTGCCAGCAGCTTGGCCCCTAGCGGGGGTATCTCCTACGAGCAGTACTTC
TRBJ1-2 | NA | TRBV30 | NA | CAWSAGVGGYTF | TGTGCCTGGAGTGCCGGAGTAGGCGGCTACACCTTC
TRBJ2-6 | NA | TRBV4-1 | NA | CASSPGMGGISSGANVLTF | TGCGCCAGCAGCCCAGGGATGGGCGGGATTTCATCTGGGGCCAACGTCCTGACTTTC
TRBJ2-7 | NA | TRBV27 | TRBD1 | CASSHTGADEQYF | TGTGCCAGCAGTCACACAGGGGCCGACGAGCAGTACTTC
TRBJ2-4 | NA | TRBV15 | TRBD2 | CATSRDYTSGGAKNIQYF | TGTGCCACCAGCAGAGATTATACTAGCGGGGGAGCCAAAAACATTCAGTACTTC
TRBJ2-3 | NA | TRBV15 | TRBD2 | CATSRGPAGRGADTQYF | TGTGCCACCAGCAGAGGTCCCGCGGGGCGGGGGGCAGATACGCAGTATTTT
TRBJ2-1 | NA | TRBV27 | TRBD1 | CASSFVDRGLNEQFF | TGTGCCAGCAGTTTTGTGGACAGGGGGTTAAATGAGCAGTTCTTC
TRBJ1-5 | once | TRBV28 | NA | CASSLNVGAQPQHF | TGTGCCAGCAGTTTAAACGTGGGGGCTCAGCCCCAGCATTTT
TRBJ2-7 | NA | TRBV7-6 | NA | CASSPSGGYEQYF | TGTGCCAGCAGCCCTTCAGGAGGCTACGAGCAGTACTTC
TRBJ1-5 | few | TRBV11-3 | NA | CARTWTAGPQHF | TGTGCCAGGACCTGGACAGCCGGGCCCCAGCATTTT
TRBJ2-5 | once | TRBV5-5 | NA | CASSWRFGETQYF | TGTGCCAGCAGCTGGAGGTTCGGGGAGACCCAGTACTTC
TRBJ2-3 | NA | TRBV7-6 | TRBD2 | CASSLGLGGRAIDTQYF | TGTGCCAGCAGCTTGGGTCTAGGCGGGAGGGCCATAGATACGCAGTATTTT
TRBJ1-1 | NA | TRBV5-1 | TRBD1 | CASSFTGDTEAFF | TGCGCCAGCAGCTTCACAGGGGACACTGAAGCTTTCTTT
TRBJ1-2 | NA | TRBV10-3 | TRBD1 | CAISEGGGIYGYTF | TGTGCCATCAGTGAAGGAGGGGGCATCTATGGCTACACCTTC
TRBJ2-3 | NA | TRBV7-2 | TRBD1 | CASSAQPGDRDFATDTQYF | TGTGCCAGCAGCGCACAACCAGGGGACAGGGATTTTGCAACAGATACGCAGTATTTT
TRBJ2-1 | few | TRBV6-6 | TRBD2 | CASRPPLAGVWGEQFF | TGTGCCAGCAGACCCCCCTTAGCGGGAGTATGGGGTGAGCAGTTCTTC
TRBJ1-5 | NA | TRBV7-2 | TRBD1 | CASSPGQGLYPQHF | TGTGCCAGCAGCCCGGGACAGGGCCTCTATCCCCAGCATTTT
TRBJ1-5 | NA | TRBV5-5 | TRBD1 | CASSLVAGGHQPQHF | TGTGCCAGCAGCTTGGTGGCAGGGGGGCATCAGCCCCAGCATTTT
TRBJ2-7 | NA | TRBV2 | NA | CASSVDFSSYEQYF | TGTGCCAGCAGTGTTGACTTTAGCTCCTACGAGCAGTACTTC
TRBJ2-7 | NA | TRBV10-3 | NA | CAIISADSYEQYF | TGTGCCATCATTTCCGCGGACTCCTACGAGCAGTACTTC
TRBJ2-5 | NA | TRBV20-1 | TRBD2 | CSALAGGQYF | TGCAGTGCACTAGCGGGAGGCCAGTACTTC
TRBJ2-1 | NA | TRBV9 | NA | CASSVAREAYNEQFF | TGTGCCAGCAGCGTAGCCAGGGAAGCCTACAATGAGCAGTTCTTC